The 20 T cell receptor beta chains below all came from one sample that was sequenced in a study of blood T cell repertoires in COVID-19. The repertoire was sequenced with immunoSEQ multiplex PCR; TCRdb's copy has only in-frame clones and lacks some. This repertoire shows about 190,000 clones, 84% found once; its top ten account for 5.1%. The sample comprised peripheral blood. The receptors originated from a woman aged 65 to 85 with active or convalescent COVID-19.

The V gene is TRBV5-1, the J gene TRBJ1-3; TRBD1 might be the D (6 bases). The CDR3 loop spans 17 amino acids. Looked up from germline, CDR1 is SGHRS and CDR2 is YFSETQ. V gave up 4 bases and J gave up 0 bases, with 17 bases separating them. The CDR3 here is CASSPGGGFSSGNTIYF. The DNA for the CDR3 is TGCGCCAGCAGCCCGGGGGGCGGCTTCAGCTCTGGAAACACCATATATTTT.

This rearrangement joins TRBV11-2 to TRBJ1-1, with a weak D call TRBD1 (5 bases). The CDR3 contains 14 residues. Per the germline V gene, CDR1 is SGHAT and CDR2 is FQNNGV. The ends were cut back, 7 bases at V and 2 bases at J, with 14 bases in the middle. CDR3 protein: CASTRDGGNTEAFF. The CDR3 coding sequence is TGTGCCAGCACTAGGGACGGGGGAAACACTGAAGCTTTCTTT.

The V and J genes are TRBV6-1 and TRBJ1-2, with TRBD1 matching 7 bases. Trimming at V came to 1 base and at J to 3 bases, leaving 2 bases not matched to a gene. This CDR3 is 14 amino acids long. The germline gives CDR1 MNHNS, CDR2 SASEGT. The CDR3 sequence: CASSEGDRDYGYTF. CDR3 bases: TGTGCCAGCAGTGAAGGCGACAGGGACTATGGCTACACCTTC.

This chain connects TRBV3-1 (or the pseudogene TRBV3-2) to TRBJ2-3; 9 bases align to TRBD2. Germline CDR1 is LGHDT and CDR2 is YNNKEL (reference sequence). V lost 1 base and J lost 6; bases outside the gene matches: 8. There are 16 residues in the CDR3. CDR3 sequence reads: CASSQGLAEGGDTQYF. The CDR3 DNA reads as TGTGCCAGCAGCCAAGGACTAGCGGAGGGGGGTGATACGCAGTATTTT.

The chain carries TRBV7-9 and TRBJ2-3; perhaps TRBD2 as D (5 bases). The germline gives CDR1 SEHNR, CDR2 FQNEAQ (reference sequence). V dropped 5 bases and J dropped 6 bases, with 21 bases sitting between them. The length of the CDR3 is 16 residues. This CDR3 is CASSHFTSWEGDTQYF. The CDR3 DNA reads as TGTGCCAGCAGCCATTTTACTAGTTGGGAAGGGGATACGCAGTATTTT. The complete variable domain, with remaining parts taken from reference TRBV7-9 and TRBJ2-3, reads DTGVSQNPRHKITKRGQNVTFRCDPISEHNRLYWYRQTLGQGPEFLTYFQNEAQLEKSRLLSDRFSAERPKGSFSTLEIQRTEQGDSAMYLCASSHFTSWEGDTQYFGPGTRLTVL.

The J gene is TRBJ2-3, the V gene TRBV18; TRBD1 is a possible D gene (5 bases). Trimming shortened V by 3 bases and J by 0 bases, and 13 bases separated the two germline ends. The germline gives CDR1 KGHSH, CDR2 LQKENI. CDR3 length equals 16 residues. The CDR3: CASSPTVPSSTDTQYF. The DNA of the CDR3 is TGTGCCAGCTCACCGACAGTCCCCTCTAGCACAGATACGCAGTATTTT. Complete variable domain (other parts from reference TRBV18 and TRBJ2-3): NAGVMQNPRHLVRRRGQEARLRCSPMKGHSHVYWYRQLPEEGLKFMVYLQKENIIDESGMPKERFSAEFPKEGPSILRIQQVVRGDSAAYFCASSPTVPSSTDTQYFGPGTRLTVL.

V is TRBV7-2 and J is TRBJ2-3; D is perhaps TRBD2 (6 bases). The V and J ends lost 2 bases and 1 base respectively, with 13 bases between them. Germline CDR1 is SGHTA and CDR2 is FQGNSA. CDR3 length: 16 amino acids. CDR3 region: CASSLSGFGGTDTQYF. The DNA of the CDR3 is TGTGCCAGCAGCTTAAGCGGGTTCGGAGGCACAGATACGCAGTATTTT.

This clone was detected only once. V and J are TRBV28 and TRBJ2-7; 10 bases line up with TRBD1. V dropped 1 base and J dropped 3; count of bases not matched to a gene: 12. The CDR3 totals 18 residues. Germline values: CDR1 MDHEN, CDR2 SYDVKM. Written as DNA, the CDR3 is TGTGCCAGCAGTTTATACGGGTGGCGTGGGACAGGGGTCTACGAGCAGTACTTC. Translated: CASSLYGWRGTGVYEQYF.

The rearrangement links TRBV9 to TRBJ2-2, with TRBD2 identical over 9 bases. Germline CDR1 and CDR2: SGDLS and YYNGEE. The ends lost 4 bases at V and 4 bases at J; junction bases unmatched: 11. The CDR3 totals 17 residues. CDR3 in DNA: TGTGCCAGCAGCCCCACCGGGGCGGGAGGGGGCACCGGGGAGCTGTTTTTT. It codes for CASSPTGAGGGTGELFF.

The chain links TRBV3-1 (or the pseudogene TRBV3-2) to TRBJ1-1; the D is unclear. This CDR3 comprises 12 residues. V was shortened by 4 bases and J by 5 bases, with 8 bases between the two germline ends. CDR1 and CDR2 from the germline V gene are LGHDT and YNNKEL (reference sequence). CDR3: CASSLRGTEAFF. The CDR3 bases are TGTGCCAGCAGCCTGCGAGGGACTGAAGCTTTCTTT.

The CDR3 DNA is TGTGCCAGCAGCTTAGGAGGGGGATCCTCTGGGGCCAACGTCCTGACTTTC. It encodes CASSLGGGSSGANVLTF. The J gene is TRBJ2-6, the V gene TRBV11-3; D is possibly TRBD1 (6 bases). Germline loops: CDR1 SGHNT, CDR2 YENEEA. The CDR3 length is 17 residues. V was clipped by 1 base and J by 0 bases, with 10 bases between them.

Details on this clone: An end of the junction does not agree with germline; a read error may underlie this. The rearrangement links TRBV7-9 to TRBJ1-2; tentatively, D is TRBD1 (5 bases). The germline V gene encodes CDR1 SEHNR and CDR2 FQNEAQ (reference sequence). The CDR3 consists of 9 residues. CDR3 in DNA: TGTGCCAGCAGCTCGTCGACAGAGTTC. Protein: CASSSSTEF.

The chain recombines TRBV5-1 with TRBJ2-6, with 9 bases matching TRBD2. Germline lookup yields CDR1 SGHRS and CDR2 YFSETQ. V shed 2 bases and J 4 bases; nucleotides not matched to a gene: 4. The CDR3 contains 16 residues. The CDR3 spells CASSLAGGTGANVLTF. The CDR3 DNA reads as TGCGCCAGCAGCTTAGCGGGAGGTACCGGGGCCAACGTCCTGACTTTC.

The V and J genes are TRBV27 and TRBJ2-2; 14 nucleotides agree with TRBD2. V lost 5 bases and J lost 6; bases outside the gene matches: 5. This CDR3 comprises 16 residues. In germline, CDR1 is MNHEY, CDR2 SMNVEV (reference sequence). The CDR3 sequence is CASSPGGLAGAGELFF. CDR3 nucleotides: TGTGCCAGCAGTCCGGGGGGACTAGCGGGAGCCGGGGAGCTGTTTTTT.

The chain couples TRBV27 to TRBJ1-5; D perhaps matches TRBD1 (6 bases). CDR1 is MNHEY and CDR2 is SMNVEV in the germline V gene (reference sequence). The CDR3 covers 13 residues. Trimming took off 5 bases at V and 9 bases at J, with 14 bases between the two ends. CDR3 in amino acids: CASSERGGRPQHF. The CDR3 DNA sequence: TGTGCCAGCAGTGAGAGGGGGGGGCGGCCCCAGCATTTT.

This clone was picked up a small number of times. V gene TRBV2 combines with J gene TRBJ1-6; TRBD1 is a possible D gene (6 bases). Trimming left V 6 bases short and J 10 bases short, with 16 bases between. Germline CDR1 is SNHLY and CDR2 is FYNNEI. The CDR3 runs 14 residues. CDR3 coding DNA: TGTGCCAGCAGGCTAGACAGGACTTTATCACCCCTCCACTTT. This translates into CASRLDRTLSPLHF. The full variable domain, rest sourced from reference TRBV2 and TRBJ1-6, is EPEVTQTPSHQVTQMGQEVILRCVPISNHLYFYWYRQILGQKVEFLVSFYNNEISEKSEIFDDQFSVERPDGSNFTLKIRSTKLEDSAMYFCASRLDRTLSPLHFGNGTRLTVT.

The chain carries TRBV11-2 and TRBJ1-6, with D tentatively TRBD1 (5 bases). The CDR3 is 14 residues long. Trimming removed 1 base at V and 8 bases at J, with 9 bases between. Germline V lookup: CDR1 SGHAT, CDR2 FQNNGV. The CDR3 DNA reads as TGTGCCAGCAGCTTAGGAGGGGACTATTCACCCCTCCACTTT. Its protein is CASSLGGDYSPLHF.

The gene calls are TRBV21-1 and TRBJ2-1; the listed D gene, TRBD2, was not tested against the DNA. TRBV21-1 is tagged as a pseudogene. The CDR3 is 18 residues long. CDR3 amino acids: CASSIIKGGGRAQNEQFF. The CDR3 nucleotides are TGTGCCAGCAGTATTATCAAAGGTGGAGGGAGGGCCCAGAATGAGCAGTTCTTC.

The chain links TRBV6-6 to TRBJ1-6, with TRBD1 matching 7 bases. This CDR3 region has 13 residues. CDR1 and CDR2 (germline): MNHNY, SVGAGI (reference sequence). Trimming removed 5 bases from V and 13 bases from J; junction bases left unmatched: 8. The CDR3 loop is CASSPGTAWPLHF. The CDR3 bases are TGTGCCAGCAGTCCAGGGACAGCTTGGCCCCTCCACTTT.

The CDR3 DNA reads as TGTGCCAGCAGCTTAGATAGTGGAGAGACCCAGTACTTC. It translates to CASSLDSGETQYF. The chain uses TRBV11-3 and TRBJ2-5; D is unresolved. Germline V gene data show CDR1 as SGHNT and CDR2 as YENEEA. Trimming stripped 0 bases from V and 4 bases from J, with 6 bases between. This CDR3 has 13 residues. The full variable domain, rest sourced from reference TRBV11-3 and TRBJ2-5, is EAGVVQSPRYKIIEKKQPVAFWCNPISGHNTLYWYLQNLGQGPELLIRYENEEAVDDSQLPKDRFSAERLKGVDSTLKIQPAELGDSAVYLCASSLDSGETQYFGPGTRLLVL.